These T cell receptor beta chains were read from a single sample in a study of OX40 agonist ivuxolimab in advanced cancers. Measured with immunoSEQ multiplex PCR; TCRdb has only the in-frame clones, and not every one. The sample lists roughly 53,000 clones; more than 85% were seen once. The sequences come from CD4+ or CD8+ T cells sorted from blood, collected in a trial of the OX40 agonist ivuxolimab. The receptor set was obtained from an adult with an advanced solid tumor such as melanoma, head and neck, liver or kidney cancer. Each CDR3 is given with its conserved first and last residue. The D gene is left open where the match is weak. The size of a clone is reported for some rows only, either as once, few or many, or as a class for expanded clones.

j_call cdr3_length v_call clone_size d_call cdr3_nt cdr3_aa
TRBJ1-1 14 TRBV10-3 . . TGTGCCATCATCGAGGGCCCTATGAACACTGAAGCTTTCTTT CAIIEGPMNTEAFF
TRBJ2-3 15 TRBV7-3 . . TGTGCCAGCAGCTTAACAGCGGGTAAAGGAGATACGCAGTATTTT CASSLTAGKGDTQYF
TRBJ2-7 16 TRBV2 . . TGTGCCAGCAGTGAACCTGGAGGGGGCACCAGCTACGAGCAGTACTTC CASSEPGGGTSYEQYF
TRBJ1-1 17 TRBV18 . . TGTGCCAGCTCACTACTAGGGGTCAGCCGGGCGAACACTGAAGCTTTCTTT CASSLLGVSRANTEAFF
TRBJ1-3 15 TRBV4-3 once . TGCGCCAGCAGCCAAGATAAGGGAGGTGGAAACACCATATATTTT CASSQDKGGGNTIYF
TRBJ2-1 10 TRBV6-1 . . TGTGCCAGCGGAGGACCGTCATTGTTCTTC CASGGPSLFF
TRBJ2-1 14 TRBV27 . TRBD2 TGTGCCAGCAGATCGAGCGGGAGTAGGAATGAGCAGTTCTTC CASRSSGSRNEQFF
TRBJ2-7 15 TRBV7-9 . . TGTGCCAGCAGCCCCGGGGACGGCTCATCGTACGAGCAGTACTTC CASSPGDGSSYEQYF
TRBJ2-5 13 TRBV7-6 . . TGTGCCAGCAGCCTTAGGCGGATCGAGACCCAGTACTTC CASSLRRIETQYF
TRBJ2-2 20 TRBV4-3 . . TGCGCCAGCAGCCAAGATTGGAGGGTAAAGGTTGAGCAGGACACCGGGGAGCTGTTTTTT CASSQDWRVKVEQDTGELFF
TRBJ1-5 13 TRBV28 . TRBD1 TGTGCCAGTCCCACGGACAGGGGTCAGCCCCAGCATTTT CASPTDRGQPQHF
TRBJ2-6 18 TRBV7-9 . . TGTGCCAGCAGTAACCGACTAGGCGACTCCGGTGGGGCCAACGTCCTGACTTTC CASSNRLGDSGGANVLTF
TRBJ2-1 16 TRBV28 . TRBD1 TGTGCCAGCAGTTTATATAGCAGGGGGCTTCGCGGCGAGCAGTTCTTC CASSLYSRGLRGEQFF
TRBJ2-3 14 TRBV6-4 . TRBD1 TGTGCCAGCAGTGACGGACAGGGGGCAGATACGCAGTATTTT CASSDGQGADTQYF
TRBJ2-2 16 TRBV18 . . TGTGCCAGCTCACCACGGAGGGGGGCGAACACCGGGGAGCTGTTTTTT CASSPRRGANTGELFF
TRBJ2-6 16 TRBV30 . . TGTGCCTGGAGTTCGGGGCTCTGGGAGGGGGCCAACGTCCTGACTTTC CAWSSGLWEGANVLTF
TRBJ2-1 12 TRBV5-1 . TRBD2 TGCGCCAGCAGCACTCGGGGGGATGAGCAGTTCTTC CASSTRGDEQFF